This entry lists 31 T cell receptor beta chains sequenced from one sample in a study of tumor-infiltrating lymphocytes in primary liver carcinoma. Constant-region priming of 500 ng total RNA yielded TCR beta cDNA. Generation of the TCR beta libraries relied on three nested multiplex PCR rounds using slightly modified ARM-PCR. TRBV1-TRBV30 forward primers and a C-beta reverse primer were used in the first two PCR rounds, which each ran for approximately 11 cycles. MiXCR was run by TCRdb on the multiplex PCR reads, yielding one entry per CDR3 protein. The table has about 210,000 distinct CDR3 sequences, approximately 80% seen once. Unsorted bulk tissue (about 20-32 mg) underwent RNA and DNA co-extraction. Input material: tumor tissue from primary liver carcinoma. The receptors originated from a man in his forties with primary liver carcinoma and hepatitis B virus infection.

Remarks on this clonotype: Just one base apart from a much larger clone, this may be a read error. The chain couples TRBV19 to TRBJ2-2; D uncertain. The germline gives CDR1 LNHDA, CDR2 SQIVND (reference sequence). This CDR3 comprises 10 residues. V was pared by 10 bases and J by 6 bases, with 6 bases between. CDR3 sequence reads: CATYAGELFF. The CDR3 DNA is TGTGCCACTTACGCCGGGGAGCTGTTTTTT.

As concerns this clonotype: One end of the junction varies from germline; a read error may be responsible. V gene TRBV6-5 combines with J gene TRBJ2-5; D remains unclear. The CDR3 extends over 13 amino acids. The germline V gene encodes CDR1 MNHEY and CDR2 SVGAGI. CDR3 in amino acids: CASREVGSETHYF. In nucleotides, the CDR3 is TGTGCCAGCAGAGAGGTGGGTTCAGAGACCCACTACTTC.

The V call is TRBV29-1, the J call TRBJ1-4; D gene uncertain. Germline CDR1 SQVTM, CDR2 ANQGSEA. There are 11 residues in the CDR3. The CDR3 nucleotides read TGCACCGGCAGAACTCAGGAAAAACTGTTTTTT. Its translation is CTGRTQEKLFF. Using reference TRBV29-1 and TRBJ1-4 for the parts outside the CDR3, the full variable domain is SAVISQKPSRDICQRGTSLTIQCQVDSQVTMMFWYRQQPGQSLTLIATANQGSEATYESGFVIDKFPISRPNLTFSTLTVSNMSPEDSSIYLCTGRTQEKLFFGSGTQLSVL.

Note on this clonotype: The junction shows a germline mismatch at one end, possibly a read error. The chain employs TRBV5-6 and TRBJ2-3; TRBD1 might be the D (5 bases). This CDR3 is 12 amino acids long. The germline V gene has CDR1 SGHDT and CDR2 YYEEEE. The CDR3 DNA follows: TGTGCCAGCAGATGGTCGACAGATAAGCAGTATTTT. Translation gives CASRWSTDKQYF.

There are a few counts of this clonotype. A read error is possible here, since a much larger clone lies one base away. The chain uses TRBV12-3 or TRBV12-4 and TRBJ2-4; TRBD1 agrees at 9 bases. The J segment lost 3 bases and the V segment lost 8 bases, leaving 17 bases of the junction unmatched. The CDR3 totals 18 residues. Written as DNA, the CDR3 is TGTGCCAGCTCCTTCCGGGACAGGGCTTTTCTAGTCAAAAACATTCAGTACTTC. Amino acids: CASSFRDRAFLVKNIQYF.

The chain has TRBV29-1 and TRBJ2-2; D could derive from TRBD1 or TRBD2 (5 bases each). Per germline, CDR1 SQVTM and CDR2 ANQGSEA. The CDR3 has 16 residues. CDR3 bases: TGCAGTCTTGAAAGCCCCCTGGGGACCAACACCGGGGAGCTGTTTTTT. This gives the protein CSLESPLGTNTGELFF.

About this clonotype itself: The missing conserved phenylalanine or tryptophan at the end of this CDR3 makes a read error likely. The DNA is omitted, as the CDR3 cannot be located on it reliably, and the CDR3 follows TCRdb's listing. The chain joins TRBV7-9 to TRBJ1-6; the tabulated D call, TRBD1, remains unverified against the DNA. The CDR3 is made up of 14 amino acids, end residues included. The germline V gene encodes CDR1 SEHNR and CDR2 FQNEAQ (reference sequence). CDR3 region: CASSSQGGNSPLYL.

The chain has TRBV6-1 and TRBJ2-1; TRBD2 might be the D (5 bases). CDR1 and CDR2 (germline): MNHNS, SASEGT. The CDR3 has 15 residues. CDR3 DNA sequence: TGTGCTAACATCCTGGAGCGGCACACCTACAATGAGCAGTTCTTC. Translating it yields CANILERHTYNEQFF.

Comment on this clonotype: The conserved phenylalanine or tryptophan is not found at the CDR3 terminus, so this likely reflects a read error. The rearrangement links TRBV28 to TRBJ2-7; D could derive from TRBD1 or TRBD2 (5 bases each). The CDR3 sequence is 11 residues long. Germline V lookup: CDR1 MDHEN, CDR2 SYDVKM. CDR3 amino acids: CASSDWGEQYC. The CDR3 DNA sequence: TGTGCAAGCAGTGACTGGGGGGAGCAGTACTGC.

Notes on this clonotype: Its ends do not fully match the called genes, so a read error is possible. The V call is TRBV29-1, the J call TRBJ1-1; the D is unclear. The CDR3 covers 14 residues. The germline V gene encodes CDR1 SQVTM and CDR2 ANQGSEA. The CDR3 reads CSLELGLMITEAFF. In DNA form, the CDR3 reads TGCAGCCTTGAACTTGGCCTCATGATCACTGAAGCTTTCTTT.

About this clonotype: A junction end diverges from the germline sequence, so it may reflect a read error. Written as DNA, the CDR3 is TGTGCCAGCAGTTCCCTCCCTGGATACACCATATATTTT. Translated, it gives CASSSLPGYTIYF. The rearrangement links TRBV28 to TRBJ1-3; D remains ambiguous. The CDR3 loop spans 13 amino acids. CDR1 is MDHEN, CDR2 SYDVKM, per germline.

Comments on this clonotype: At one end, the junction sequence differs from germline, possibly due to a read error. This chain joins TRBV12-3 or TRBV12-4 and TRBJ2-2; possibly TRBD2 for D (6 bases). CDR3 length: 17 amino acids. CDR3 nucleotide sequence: TGTGCCAGCAGTTTTTTCGTCGGGGGATTTAACACCGGGGAGCTGTCTTTT. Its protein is CASSFFVGGFNTGELSF.

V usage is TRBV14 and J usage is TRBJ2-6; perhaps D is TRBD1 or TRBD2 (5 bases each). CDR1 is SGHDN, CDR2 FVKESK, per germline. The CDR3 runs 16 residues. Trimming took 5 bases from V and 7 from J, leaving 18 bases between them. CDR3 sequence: CASSSNHTGHANVLTF. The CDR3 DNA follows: TGTGCCAGCAGCTCCAACCATACGGGGCACGCCAACGTCCTGACTTTC.

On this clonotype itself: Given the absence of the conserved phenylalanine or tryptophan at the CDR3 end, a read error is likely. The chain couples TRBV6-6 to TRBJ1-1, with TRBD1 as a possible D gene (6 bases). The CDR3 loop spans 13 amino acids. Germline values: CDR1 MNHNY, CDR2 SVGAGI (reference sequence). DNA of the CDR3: TGTGCCGGCAGCATAGGGGGGACTACTGAAGCTTTCTTA. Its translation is CAGSIGGTTEAFL.

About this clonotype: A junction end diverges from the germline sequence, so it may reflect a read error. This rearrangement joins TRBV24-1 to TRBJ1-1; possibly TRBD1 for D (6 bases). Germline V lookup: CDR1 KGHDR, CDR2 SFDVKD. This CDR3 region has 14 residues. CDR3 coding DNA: TGTGCCACCCGAGATAGAGGACAGAACACTGAAGCTTTATTT. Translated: CATRDRGQNTEALF.

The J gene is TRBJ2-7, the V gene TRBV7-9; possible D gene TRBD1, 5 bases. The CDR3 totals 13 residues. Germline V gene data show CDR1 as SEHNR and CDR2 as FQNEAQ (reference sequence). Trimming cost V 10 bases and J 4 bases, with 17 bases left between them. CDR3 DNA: TGTGCCAACAGGTTAAATCAGGCTTACGAGCAGTACTTC. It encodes CANRLNQAYEQYF.

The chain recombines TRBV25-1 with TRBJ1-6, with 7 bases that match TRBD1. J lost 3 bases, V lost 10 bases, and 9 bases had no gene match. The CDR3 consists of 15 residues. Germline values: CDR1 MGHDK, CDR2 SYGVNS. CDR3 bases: TGTGCCACCCAGGGGTGGGACAGCTATAATTCACCCCTCCACTTT. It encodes CATQGWDSYNSPLHF.

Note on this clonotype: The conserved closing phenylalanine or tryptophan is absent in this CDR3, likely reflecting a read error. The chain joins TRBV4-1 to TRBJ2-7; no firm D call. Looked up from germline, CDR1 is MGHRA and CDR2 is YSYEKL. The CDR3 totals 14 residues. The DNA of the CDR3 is TGCGCCAGCAGTCAACCAAACCAGATCTACGAACAGTACTTA. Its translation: CASSQPNQIYEQYL.

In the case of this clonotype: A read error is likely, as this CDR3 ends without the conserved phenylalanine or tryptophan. CDR3 DNA sequence: TGTGCCAGCAGCCCAAGACTAGCGGGGGAAGATACGCAGTATTCT. Translating gives CASSPRLAGEDTQYS. The V call is TRBV5-5, the J call TRBJ2-3, with TRBD2 matching over 12 bases. Germline V CDR1 and CDR2: SGHKS, YYEKEE (reference sequence). This CDR3 is built from 15 residues. Germline trimming cut 4 bases from V and 5 bases from J; bases unmatched to any gene: 5.

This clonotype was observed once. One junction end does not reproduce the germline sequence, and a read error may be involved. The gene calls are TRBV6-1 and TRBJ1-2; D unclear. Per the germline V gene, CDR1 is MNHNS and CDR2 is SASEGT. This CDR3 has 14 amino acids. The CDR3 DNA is TGTACCAGCACCACAACGGCATGGGACTATGGCTACACCTTC. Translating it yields CTSTTTAWDYGYTF.

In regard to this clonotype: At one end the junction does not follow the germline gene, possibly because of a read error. Written as DNA, the CDR3 is TGTGCCAGCAGCTTAGAAGGCTACAACAACATACAGTACTTT. Amino acid sequence: CASSLEGYNNIQYF. V gene TRBV11-2 combines with J gene TRBJ2-4; D not certain. The germline V gene has CDR1 SGHAT and CDR2 FQNNGV. The CDR3 totals 14 residues.

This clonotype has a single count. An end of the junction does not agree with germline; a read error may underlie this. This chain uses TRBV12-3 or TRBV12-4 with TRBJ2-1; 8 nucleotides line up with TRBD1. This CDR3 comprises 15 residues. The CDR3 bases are TGTGCCAGCAGCTTTTTGACAGGGGATTACAATAAGCAGTTCTTC. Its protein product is CASSFLTGDYNKQFF.

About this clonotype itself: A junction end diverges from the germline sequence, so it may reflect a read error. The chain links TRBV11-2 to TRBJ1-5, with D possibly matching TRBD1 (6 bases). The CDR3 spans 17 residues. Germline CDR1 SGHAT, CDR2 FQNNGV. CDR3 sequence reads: CASSLVGVTGRIQPQHF. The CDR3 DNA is TGTGCCAGCAGCTTAGTAGGGGTAACAGGGCGCATTCAGCCACAGCATTTT.

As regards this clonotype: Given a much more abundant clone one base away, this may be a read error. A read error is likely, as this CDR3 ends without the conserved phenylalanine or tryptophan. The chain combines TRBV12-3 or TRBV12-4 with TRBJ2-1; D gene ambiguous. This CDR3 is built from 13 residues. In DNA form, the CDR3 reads TGTACCAGCAGTTTCAATCACGGATATGAGCAGTTCCTC. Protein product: CTSSFNHGYEQFL.

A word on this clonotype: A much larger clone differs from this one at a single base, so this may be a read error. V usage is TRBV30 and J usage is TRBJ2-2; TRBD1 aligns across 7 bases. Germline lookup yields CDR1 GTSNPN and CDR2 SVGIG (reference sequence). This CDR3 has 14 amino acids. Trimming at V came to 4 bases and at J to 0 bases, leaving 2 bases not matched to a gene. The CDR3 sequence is CAWKQGPNTGELFF. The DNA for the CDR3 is TGTGCCTGGAAACAGGGGCCGAACACCGGGGAGCTGTTTTTT.

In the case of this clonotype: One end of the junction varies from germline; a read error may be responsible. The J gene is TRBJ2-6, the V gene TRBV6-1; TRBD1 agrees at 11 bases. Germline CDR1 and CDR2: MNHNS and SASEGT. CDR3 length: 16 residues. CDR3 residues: CVGTGTGGAGVNVLTF. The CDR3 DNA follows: TGTGTCGGTACCGGGACAGGGGGTGCTGGGGTCAACGTCCTGACTTTC.

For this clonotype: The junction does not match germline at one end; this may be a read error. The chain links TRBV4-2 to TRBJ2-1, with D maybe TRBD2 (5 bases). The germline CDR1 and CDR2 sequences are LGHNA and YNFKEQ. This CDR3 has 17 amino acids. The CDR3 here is CASSQEAARASYNEQFF. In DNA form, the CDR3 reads TGTGCCAGCAGTCAAGAGGCAGCGAGGGCCTCCTACAATGAGCAGTTCTTC.

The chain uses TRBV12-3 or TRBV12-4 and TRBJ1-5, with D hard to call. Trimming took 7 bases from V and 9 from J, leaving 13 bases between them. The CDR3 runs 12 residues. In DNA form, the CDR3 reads TGTGCCAGCATTTCAGATTTGTTGCCCCAGCATTTT. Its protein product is CASISDLLPQHF.

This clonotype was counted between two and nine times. The CDR3 sequence: CASSVTGGSIEAFF. The DNA of the CDR3 is TGTGCCAGCAGTGTGACAGGGGGGTCGATTGAAGCTTTCTTT. The chain joins TRBV2 to TRBJ1-1; 9 bases line up with TRBD1. After removal of 4 bases from V and 7 bases from J, the junction contained 7 bases not matched to a gene. The germline V gene encodes CDR1 SNHLY and CDR2 FYNNEI. This CDR3 is 14 amino acids long.

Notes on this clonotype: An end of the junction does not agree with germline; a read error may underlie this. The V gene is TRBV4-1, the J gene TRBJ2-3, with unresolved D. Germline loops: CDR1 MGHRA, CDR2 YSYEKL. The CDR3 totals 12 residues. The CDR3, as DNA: TGCGCCAGTAGCCGCCAGTCAGATACGCAGTATTTT. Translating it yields CASSRQSDTQYF.

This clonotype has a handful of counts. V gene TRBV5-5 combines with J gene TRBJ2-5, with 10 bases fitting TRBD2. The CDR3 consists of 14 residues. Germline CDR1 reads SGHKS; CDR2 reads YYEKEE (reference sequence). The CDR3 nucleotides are TGTGTTAGCAGCTCGAAGACTAGCGGGGAGACCCAGTACTTC. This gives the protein CVSSSKTSGETQYF. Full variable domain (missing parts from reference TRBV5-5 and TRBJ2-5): DAGVTQSPTHLIKTRGQQVTLRCSPISGHKSVSWYQQVLGQGPQFIFQYYEKEERGRGNFPDRFSARQFPNYSSELNVNALLLGDSALYLCVSSSKTSGETQYFGPGTRLLVL.